This TCR beta chain comes out of a study of healthy donors' naive CD4 and CD8 T cells. A linear amplification protocol produced the TCR libraries from 500 ng of total RNA. MiXCR, run by TCRdb on the reads, gives a single entry per CDR3 protein. The table records around 180,000 distinct CDR3 sequences, 74% of them present only once. V was clipped by 5 bases and J by 10 bases, with 16 bases between them. The CDR3 length is 13 residues. Germline assignment: CDR1 SGHKS and CDR2 YYEKEE (reference sequence). The chain is built from TRBV5-5 and TRBJ2-1; possibly TRBD1 for D (6 bases). The sequenced material came from naive CD4+ and CD8+ T cells sorted from blood, pooled from several donors. The sequence came from a pool of human donors in good health; the sample pools cells from several healthy donors. The CDR3 here is CASRPAGAEEQFF. The CDR3 coding sequence is TGTGCCAGCAGACCCGCAGGGGCCGAGGAGCAGTTCTTC.